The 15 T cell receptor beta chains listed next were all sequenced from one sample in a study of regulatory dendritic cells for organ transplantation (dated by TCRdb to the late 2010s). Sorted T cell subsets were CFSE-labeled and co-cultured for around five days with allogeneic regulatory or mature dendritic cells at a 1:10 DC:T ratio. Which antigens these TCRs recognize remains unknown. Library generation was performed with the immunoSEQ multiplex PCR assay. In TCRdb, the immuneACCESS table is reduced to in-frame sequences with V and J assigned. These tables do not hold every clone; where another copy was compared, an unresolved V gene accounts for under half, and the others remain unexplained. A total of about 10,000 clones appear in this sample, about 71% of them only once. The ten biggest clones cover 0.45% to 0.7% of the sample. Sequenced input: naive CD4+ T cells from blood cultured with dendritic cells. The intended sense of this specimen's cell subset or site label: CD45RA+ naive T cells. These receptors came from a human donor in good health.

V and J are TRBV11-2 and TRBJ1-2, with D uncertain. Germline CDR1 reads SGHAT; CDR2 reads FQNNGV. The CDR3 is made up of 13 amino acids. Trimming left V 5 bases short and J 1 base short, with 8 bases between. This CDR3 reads CASSPSDNYGYTF. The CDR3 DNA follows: TGTGCCAGCAGCCCGTCAGATAACTATGGCTACACCTTC.

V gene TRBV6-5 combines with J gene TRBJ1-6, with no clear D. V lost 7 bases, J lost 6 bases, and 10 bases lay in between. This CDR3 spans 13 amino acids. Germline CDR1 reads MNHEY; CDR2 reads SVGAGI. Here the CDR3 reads CASTAGGNSPLHF. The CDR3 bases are TGTGCCAGCACCGCGGGCGGTAATTCACCCCTCCACTTT.

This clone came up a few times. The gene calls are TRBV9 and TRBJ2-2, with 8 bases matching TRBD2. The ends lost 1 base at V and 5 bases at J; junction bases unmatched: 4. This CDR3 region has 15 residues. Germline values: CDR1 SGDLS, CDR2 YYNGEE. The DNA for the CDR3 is TGTGCCAGCAGCGTAACCGGGGGGGCGACCGGGGAGCTGTTTTTT. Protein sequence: CASSVTGGATGELFF.

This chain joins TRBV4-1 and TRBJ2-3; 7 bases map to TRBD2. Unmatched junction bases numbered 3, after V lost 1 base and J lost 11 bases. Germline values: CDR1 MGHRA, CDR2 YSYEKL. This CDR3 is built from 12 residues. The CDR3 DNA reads TGCGCCAGCAGCCAAGCGACTAGCTTGCAGTATTTT. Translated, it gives CASSQATSLQYF.

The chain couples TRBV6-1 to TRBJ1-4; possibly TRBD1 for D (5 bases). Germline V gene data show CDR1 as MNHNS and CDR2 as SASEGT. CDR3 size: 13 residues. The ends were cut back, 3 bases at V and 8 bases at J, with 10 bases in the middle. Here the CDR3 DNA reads TGTGCCAGCAGTGACAGGGTTGGGGAAAAACTGTTTTTT. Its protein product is CASSDRVGEKLFF.

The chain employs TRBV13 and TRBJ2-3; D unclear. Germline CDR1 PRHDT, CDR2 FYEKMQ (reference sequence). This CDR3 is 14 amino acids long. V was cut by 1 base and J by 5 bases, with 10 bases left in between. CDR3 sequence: CASSLAQARDTQYF. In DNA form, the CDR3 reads TGTGCCAGCAGCTTAGCTCAGGCCAGAGATACGCAGTATTTT.

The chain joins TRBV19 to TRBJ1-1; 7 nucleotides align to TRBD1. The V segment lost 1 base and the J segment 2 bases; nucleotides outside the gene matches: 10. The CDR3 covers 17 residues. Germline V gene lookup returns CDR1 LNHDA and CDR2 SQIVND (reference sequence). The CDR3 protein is CASSIGGQPRANTEAFF. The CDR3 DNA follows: TGTGCCAGTAGTATAGGGGGACAGCCAAGGGCCAACACTGAAGCTTTCTTT.

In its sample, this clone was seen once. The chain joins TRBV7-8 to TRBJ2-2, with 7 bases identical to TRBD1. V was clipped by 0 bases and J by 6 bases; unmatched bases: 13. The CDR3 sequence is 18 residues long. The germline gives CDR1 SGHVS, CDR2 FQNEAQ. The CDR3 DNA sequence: TGTGCCAGCAGCTTAGCTGGCTTCGCGGCAGGGGGTGCCGGGGAGCTGTTTTTT. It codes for CASSLAGFAAGGAGELFF.

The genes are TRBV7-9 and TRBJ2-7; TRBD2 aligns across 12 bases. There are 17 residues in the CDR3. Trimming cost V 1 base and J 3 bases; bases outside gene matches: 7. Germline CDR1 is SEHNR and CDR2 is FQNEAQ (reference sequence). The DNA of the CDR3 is TGTGCCAGCAGCTTAGTACTAGCGGGGGGAGCCGGCTACGAGCAGTACTTC. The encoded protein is CASSLVLAGGAGYEQYF.

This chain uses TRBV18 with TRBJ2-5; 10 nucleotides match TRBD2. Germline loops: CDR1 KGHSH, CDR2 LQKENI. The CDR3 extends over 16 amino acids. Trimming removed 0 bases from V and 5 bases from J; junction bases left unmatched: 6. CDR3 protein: CASSPPLAGHLETQYF. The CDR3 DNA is TGTGCCAGCTCACCACCACTAGCGGGGCATTTGGAGACCCAGTACTTC.

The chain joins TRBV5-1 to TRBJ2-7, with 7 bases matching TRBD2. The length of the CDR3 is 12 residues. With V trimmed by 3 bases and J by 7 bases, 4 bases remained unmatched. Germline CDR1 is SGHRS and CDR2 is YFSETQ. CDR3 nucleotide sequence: TGCGCCAGCAGCTGGGGGGAGGGGGAGCAGTACTTC. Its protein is CASSWGEGEQYF.

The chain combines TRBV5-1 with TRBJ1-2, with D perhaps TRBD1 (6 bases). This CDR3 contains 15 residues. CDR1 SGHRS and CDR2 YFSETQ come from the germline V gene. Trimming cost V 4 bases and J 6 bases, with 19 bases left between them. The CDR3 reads CASSLSNREWDGYTF. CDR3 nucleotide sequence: TGCGCCAGCAGCCTATCAAACAGGGAATGGGATGGCTACACCTTC.

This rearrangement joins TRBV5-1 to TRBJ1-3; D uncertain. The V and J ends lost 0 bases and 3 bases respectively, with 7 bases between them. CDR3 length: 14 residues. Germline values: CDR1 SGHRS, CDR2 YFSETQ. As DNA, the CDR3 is TGCGCCAGCAGCTTGGGGGCACGTGGAAACACCATATATTTT. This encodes CASSLGARGNTIYF.

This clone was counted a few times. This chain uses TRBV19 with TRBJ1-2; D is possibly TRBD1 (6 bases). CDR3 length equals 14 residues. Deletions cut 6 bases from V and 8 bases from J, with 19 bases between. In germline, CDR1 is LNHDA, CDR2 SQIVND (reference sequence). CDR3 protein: CASSRGGDQGGYTF. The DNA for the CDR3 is TGTGCCAGTAGCCGAGGGGGAGATCAAGGCGGCTACACCTTC.

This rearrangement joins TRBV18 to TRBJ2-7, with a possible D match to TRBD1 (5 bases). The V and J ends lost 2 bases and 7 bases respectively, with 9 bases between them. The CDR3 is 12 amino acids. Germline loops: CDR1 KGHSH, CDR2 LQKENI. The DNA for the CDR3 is TGTGCCAGCTCACCAGGCAGGGAAGAGCAGTACTTC. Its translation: CASSPGREEQYF.